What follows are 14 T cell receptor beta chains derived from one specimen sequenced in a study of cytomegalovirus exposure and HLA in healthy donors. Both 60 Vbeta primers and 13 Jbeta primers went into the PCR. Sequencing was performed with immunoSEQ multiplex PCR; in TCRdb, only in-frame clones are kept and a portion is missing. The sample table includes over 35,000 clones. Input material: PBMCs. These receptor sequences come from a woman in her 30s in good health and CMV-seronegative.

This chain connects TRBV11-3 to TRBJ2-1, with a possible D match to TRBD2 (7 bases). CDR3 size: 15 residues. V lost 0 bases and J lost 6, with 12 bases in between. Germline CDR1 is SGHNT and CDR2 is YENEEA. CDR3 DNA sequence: TGTGCCAGCAGCTTAGATTTCGGGGGGCGCAATGAGCAGTTCTTC. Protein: CASSLDFGGRNEQFF.

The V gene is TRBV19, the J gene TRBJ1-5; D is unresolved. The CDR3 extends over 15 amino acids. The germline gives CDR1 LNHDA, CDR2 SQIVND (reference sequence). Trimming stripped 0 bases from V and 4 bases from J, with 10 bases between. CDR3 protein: CASSIDGGENQPQHF. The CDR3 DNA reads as TGTGCCAGTAGTATAGATGGCGGGGAAAATCAGCCCCAGCATTTT.

CDR3 amino acids: CASSLNPRAQGPSTGELFF. CDR3 DNA: TGCGCCAGCAGCTTGAACCCAAGAGCACAGGGTCCGTCCACCGGGGAGCTGTTTTTT. V usage is TRBV5-1 and J usage is TRBJ2-2; a possible D gene is TRBD1 (6 bases). This CDR3 contains 19 residues. Germline V gives CDR1 SGHRS, CDR2 YFSETQ. Trimming pared 1 base from V and 4 bases from J, leaving 23 bases between.

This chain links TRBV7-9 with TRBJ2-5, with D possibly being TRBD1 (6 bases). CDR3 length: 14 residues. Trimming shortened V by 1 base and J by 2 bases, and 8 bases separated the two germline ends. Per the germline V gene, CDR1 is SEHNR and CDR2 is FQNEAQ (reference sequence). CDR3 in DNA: TGTGCCAGCAGCTTAGACAGGGATCAAGAGACCCAGTACTTC. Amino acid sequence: CASSLDRDQETQYF.

The CDR3 DNA follows: TGTGCCAGCAGCTTACTAGCAGGCAATGAGCAGTTCTTC. Protein product: CASSLLAGNEQFF. V usage is TRBV7-9 and J usage is TRBJ2-1, with D tentatively TRBD2 (5 bases). V lost 2 bases and J 6 bases, leaving 8 bases between the germline ends. Looked up from germline, CDR1 is SEHNR and CDR2 is FQNEAQ (reference sequence). CDR3 length equals 13 residues.

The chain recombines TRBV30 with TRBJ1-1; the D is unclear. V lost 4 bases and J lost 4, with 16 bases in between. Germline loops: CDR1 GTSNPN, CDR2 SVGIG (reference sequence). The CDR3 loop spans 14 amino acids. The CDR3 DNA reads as TGTGCCTGGACCCACCATACCCACATCACTGAAGCTTTCTTT. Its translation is CAWTHHTHITEAFF.

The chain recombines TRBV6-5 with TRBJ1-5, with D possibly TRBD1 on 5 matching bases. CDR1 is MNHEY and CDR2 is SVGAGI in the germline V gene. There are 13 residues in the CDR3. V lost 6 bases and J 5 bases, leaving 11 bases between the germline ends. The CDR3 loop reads CASSPGGYQPQHF. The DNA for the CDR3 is TGTGCCAGCAGCCCCGGGGGGTATCAGCCCCAGCATTTT.

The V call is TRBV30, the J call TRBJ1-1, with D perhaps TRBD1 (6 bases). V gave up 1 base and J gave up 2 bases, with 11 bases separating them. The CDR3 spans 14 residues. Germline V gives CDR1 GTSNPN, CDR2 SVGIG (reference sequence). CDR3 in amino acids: CAWSAGVRNTEAFF. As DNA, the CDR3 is TGTGCCTGGAGTGCAGGGGTGAGAAACACTGAAGCTTTCTTT.

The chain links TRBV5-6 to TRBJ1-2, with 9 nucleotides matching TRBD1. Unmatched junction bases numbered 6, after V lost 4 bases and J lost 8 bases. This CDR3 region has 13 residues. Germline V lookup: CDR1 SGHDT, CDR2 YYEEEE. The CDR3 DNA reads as TGTGCCAGCAGCAGGGACAGGGTTTGGGGCTACACCTTC. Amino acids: CASSRDRVWGYTF.

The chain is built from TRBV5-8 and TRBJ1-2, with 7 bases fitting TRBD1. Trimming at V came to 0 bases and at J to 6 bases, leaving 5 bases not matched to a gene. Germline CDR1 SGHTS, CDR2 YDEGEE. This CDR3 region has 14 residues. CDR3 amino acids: CASSLVGTADGYTF. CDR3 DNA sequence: TGTGCCAGCAGCTTGGTTGGGACAGCCGATGGCTACACCTTC.

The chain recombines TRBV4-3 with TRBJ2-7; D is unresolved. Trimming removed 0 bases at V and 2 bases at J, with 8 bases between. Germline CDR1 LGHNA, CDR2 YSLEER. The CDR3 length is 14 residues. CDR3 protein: CASSQDQVTYEQYF. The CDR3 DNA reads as TGCGCCAGCAGCCAAGATCAGGTGACCTACGAGCAGTACTTC.

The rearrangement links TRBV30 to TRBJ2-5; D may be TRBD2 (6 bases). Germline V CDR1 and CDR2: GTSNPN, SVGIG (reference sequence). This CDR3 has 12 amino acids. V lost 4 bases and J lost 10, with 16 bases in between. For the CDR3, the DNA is TGTGCCTGGAATTTCGGGGGAGTGCTCCAGTACTTC. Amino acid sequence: CAWNFGGVLQYF. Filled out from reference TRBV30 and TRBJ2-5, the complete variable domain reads SQTIHQWPATLVQPVGSPLSLECTVEGTSNPNLYWYRQAAGRGLQLLFYSVGIGQISSEVPQNLSASRPQDRQFILSSKKLLLSDSGFYLCAWNFGGVLQYFGPGTRLLVL.

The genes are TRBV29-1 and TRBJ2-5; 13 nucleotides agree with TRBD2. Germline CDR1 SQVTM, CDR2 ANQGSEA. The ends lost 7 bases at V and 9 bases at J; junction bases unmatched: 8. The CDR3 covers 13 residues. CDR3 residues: CSARTSGSSSQYF. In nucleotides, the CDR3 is TGCAGCGCCAGGACTAGCGGGAGTTCGTCCCAGTACTTC.

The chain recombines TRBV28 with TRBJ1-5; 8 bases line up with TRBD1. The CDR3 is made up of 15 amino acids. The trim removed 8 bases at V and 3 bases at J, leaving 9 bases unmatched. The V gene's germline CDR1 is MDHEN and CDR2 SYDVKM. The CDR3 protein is CASLTGAPTNQPQHF. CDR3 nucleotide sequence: TGTGCCAGCCTGACAGGGGCTCCCACCAATCAGCCCCAGCATTTT.